Listed below are T cell receptor beta chains from one sample, sequenced in a study of shared clonotypes between healthy human individuals. The repertoire was sequenced with immunoSEQ multiplex PCR; TCRdb's copy has only in-frame clones and lacks some. The sample lists more than 2 million clones; around 96% were seen once. What was sequenced was naive CD8+ T cells sorted from blood. These receptors all come from a man between 18 and 35 years old in good health. CDR3s include the opening cysteine and the closing phenylalanine or tryptophan. The D gene is left open where the match is weak. Clone sizes are given selectively: once, few, many, or a class where the clone is expanded.

>TRBJ2-7|NA|TRBV11-3|NA
CASSGGPSYEQYF
TGTGCCAGCAGCGGTGGACCCAGCTACGAGCAGTACTTC
>TRBJ2-7|NA|TRBV6-1|NA
CASSEGLALSSYEQYF
TGTGCCAGCAGTGAAGGGCTAGCGCTGAGCTCCTACGAGCAGTACTTC
>TRBJ1-1|NA|TRBV18|TRBD1
CASSLGTGGEREAFF
TGTGCCAGCTCACTAGGGACAGGGGGCGAGAGGGAAGCTTTCTTT
>TRBJ2-5|once|TRBV7-3|NA
CASSSIGTGETETQYF
TGTGCCAGCAGCTCCATAGGGACGGGGGAGACGGAGACCCAGTACTTC
>TRBJ2-7|NA|TRBV25-1|NA
CASSDYYEQYF
TGTGCCAGCAGTGACTACTACGAGCAGTACTTC
>TRBJ2-5|NA|TRBV7-6|NA
CASSLRHRETQYF
TGTGCCAGCAGCTTACGGCACCGAGAGACCCAGTACTTC
>TRBJ2-7|NA|TRBV14|NA
CASSQGSGYSSYEQYF
TGTGCCAGCAGCCAAGGAAGTGGTTATAGCTCCTACGAGCAGTACTTC
>TRBJ2-3|NA|TRBV11-2|NA
CASSFSGVVYTQYF
TGTGCCAGCAGCTTTTCGGGAGTGGTCTATACGCAGTATTTT
>TRBJ2-2|NA|TRBV27|TRBD2
CASSWLAGANTGELFF
TGTGCCAGCAGTTGGCTAGCGGGGGCGAACACCGGGGAGCTGTTTTTT
>TRBJ2-5|NA|TRBV11-3|TRBD1
CASSQGPQKGQGETQYF
TGTGCCAGCAGCCAGGGACCCCAAAAGGGACAGGGCGAGACCCAGTACTTC
>TRBJ2-2|once|TRBV7-9|NA
CASSLTAAPVDSLFF
TGTGCCAGCAGCTTAACAGCAGCCCCTGTGGATTCGCTGTTTTTT
>TRBJ1-4|NA|TRBV19|NA
CASRGTLGEKLFF
TGTGCCAGCAGGGGCACCCTGGGGGAAAAACTGTTTTTT
>TRBJ2-1|NA|TRBV9|TRBD2
CASSQFSSGGKGEQFF
TGTGCCAGCAGCCAATTTTCTAGCGGGGGGAAGGGTGAGCAGTTCTTC
>TRBJ2-3|NA|TRBV10-2|NA
CASMGDGTQYF
TGCGCCAGCATGGGGGACGGTACGCAGTATTTT
>TRBJ1-6|NA|TRBV30|TRBD1
CAWGDRGGDNSPLHF
TGTGCCTGGGGAGACAGGGGGGGAGATAATTCACCCCTCCACTTT
>TRBJ1-1|NA|TRBV30|NA
CAWDELDMSNTEAFF
TGTGCCTGGGACGAACTAGACATGTCGAACACTGAAGCTTTCTTT
>TRBJ2-7|once|TRBV21-1|NA
CASSTSPGTGEQYF
TGTGCCAGCAGCACCAGTCCCGGGACAGGGGAGCAGTACTTC
>TRBJ1-2|NA|TRBV30|NA
CAWNPTEFYGYTF
TGTGCCTGGAACCCGACGGAGTTTTATGGCTACACCTTC
>TRBJ1-1|NA|TRBV11-3|TRBD1
CASSMGTGAEAFF
TGTGCCAGCAGCATGGGGACAGGGGCGGAAGCTTTCTTT
>TRBJ2-7|few|TRBV6-6|TRBD1
CASSSGDRGPSEQYF
TGTGCCAGCAGTTCCGGAGACAGGGGGCCCTCGGAGCAGTACTTC
>TRBJ1-2|NA|TRBV5-1|NA
CASSSRPPDSYGYTF
TGCGCCAGCAGCTCCCGACCCCCGGACAGCTATGGCTACACCTTC
>TRBJ1-2|NA|TRBV7-9|NA
CGSEGSDDYGYTF
TGTGGAAGCGAGGGCTCGGACGACTATGGCTACACCTTC
>TRBJ2-7|NA|TRBV10-3|NA
CAISELDSSYEQYF
TGTGCCATCAGTGAGTTGGACAGTTCCTACGAGCAGTACTTC
>TRBJ2-7|once|TRBV4-2|NA
CASSQELGGAAYEQYF
TGTGCCAGCAGCCAAGAGTTGGGGGGCGCAGCCTACGAGCAGTACTTC
>TRBJ1-1|NA|TRBV28|NA
CASSLEGAEAFF
TGTGCCAGCAGTTTGGAGGGAGCTGAAGCTTTCTTT
>TRBJ2-7|NA|TRBV7-9|TRBD1
CASSDLGQGSYEQYF
TGTGCCAGCAGCGACCTGGGACAGGGGAGCTACGAGCAGTACTTC
>TRBJ2-3|once|TRBV21-1|NA
CASPTDLHRF
TGTGCCAGCCCCACGGACCTTCATCGTTTT
>TRBJ2-7|NA|TRBV12-5|TRBD1
CASGLAGTGEHEQYF
TGTGCTAGTGGTTTGGCGGGGACAGGGGAACACGAGCAGTACTTC
>TRBJ2-5|NA|TRBV6-1|NA
CASSEGGEQETQYF
TGTGCCAGCAGTGAAGGCGGCGAGCAAGAGACCCAGTACTTC
>TRBJ2-5|NA|TRBV18|TRBD2
CASSPLIAGPLQETQYF
TGTGCCAGCTCACCCTTAATAGCGGGGCCGCTGCAAGAGACCCAGTACTTC
>TRBJ1-2|NA|TRBV5-4|TRBD1
CASSLETGEGYTF
TGTGCCAGCAGCTTAGAGACAGGGGAGGGCTACACCTTC
>TRBJ2-7|NA|TRBV18|TRBD1
CASSPGDRAGEQYF
TGTGCCAGCTCACCAGGGGACAGGGCAGGCGAGCAGTACTTC
>TRBJ2-1|NA|TRBV9|NA
CASSPRQDNEQFF
TGTGCCAGCAGCCCCCGGCAGGACAATGAGCAGTTCTTC
>TRBJ2-7|NA|TRBV11-2|TRBD1
CASSLTTGRPSYEQYF
TGTGCCAGCAGCCTCACGACAGGGAGACCCTCCTACGAGCAGTACTTC
>TRBJ2-3|NA|TRBV29-1|TRBD1
CSVVGQGVVDGGTDTQYF
TGCAGCGTTGTGGGACAGGGTGTAGTAGACGGGGGGACAGATACGCAGTATTTT
>TRBJ2-3|NA|TRBV13|TRBD2
CASSSGLAGDTQYF
TGTGCCAGCAGCTCTGGACTAGCGGGGGATACGCAGTATTTT
>TRBJ1-2|NA|TRBV6-1|NA
CASSRPPLDYGYTF
TGTGCCAGCAGCCGCCCTCCCTTGGACTATGGCTACACCTTC
>TRBJ2-7|NA|TRBV4-3|NA
CASSQERASEQYF
TGCGCCAGCAGCCAAGAGAGGGCAAGCGAGCAGTACTTC
>TRBJ1-2|NA|TRBV9|NA
CASSVDNSLNYGYTF
TGTGCCAGCAGCGTAGACAACAGCCTTAACTATGGCTACACCTTC
>TRBJ2-7|NA|TRBV27|NA
CASSPSLGSYEQYF
TGTGCCAGCAGTCCATCGTTAGGTTCCTACGAGCAGTACTTC
>TRBJ2-1|NA|TRBV13|TRBD2
CASSSGLASSYNEQFF
TGTGCCAGCAGCAGTGGACTAGCGAGCTCCTACAATGAGCAGTTCTTC
>TRBJ1-2|NA|TRBV5-1|NA
CASSLFPGANYGYTF
TGCGCCAGCAGCTTGTTCCCAGGAGCTAACTATGGCTACACCTTC
>TRBJ2-1|NA|TRBV7-9|TRBD1
CASSLTGGGRGNEQFF
TGTGCCAGCAGCTTAACAGGGGGCGGTAGAGGCAATGAGCAGTTCTTC
>TRBJ2-7|once|TRBV6-5|TRBD2
CASSYAGLAGGHEQYF
TGTGCCAGCAGTTACGCCGGCCTAGCGGGGGGCCACGAGCAGTACTTC
>TRBJ1-2|NA|TRBV7-6|NA
CASSLWGGDSPGGYGYTF
TGTGCCAGCAGCTTATGGGGGGGCGACTCCCCAGGTGGCTATGGCTACACCTTC
>TRBJ2-5|NA|TRBV7-8|NA
CASSLVEGGETQYF
TGTGCCAGCAGCTTAGTAGAAGGAGGGGAGACCCAGTACTTC
>TRBJ2-3|few|TRBV11-2|TRBD2
CASSWELAGGYTDTQYF
TGTGCCAGCAGCTGGGAATTAGCGGGAGGATACACAGATACGCAGTATTTT
>TRBJ1-1|NA|TRBV9|TRBD1
CASSDEEGAGMETFF
TGTGCCAGCAGCGACGAGGAGGGGGCGGGCATGGAAACTTTCTTT
>TRBJ1-1|NA|TRBV10-2|NA
CASRDSPYTEAFF
TGCGCCAGCAGGGACAGCCCATACACTGAAGCTTTCTTT
>TRBJ2-7|NA|TRBV6-1|TRBD1
CASSEPTGVRSYEQYF
TGTGCCAGCAGTGAGCCAACAGGGGTACGATCCTACGAGCAGTACTTC
>TRBJ2-2|NA|TRBV7-2|NA
CASSLEGANTGELFF
TGTGCCAGCAGCCTGGAGGGGGCGAACACCGGGGAGCTGTTTTTT
>TRBJ2-6|NA|TRBV11-2|TRBD1
CASSFPPAGGLSGANVLTF
TGTGCCAGCAGCTTCCCGCCGGCAGGGGGATTATCTGGGGCCAACGTCCTGACTTTC